This T cell receptor (beta chain) was identified during a study of blood T cells in healthy people across ages. Concerning this clonotype: As yet, its antigen is unknown.

V was pared by 3 bases and J by 6 bases, with 9 bases between. This CDR3 has 13 residues. It was with a sample-barcoded 5' primer and a J-beta primer mix that a second PCR of about 7 to 12 cycles was run. Each CDR3 protein is one row after TCRdb ran MiXCR on the 5' RACE reads. The table has over 1,500,000 distinct CDR3 sequences, approximately 39% seen once. Study results and caveats: Higher diversity and more naive CD4+ cells were features of long-lived donors, compared to aged donors. Donor CMV infection status was unknown, possibly confounding age-related changes in expanded clonotypes.

Sequenced sample: blood. The origin of this receptor is a human donor in good health. The chain couples TRBV12-3 or TRBV12-4 to TRBJ2-1, with D unclear. CDR3 nucleotide sequence: TGTGCCAGCAGTTTCATACTTTCCAATGAGCAGTTCTTC. This sequence encodes CASSFILSNEQFF.